Listed below are T cell receptor beta chains from one sample, sequenced in a study of OX40 agonist ivuxolimab in advanced cancers. TCRdb keeps only in-frame clones here, not all; method: immunoSEQ multiplex PCR. This sample yields over 50,000 clones, of which roughly 90% are seen a single time; under 20% belongs to the top ten. The material was CD4+ or CD8+ T cells sorted from blood, obtained in a trial of the OX40 agonist ivuxolimab. The receptors originated from an adult with an advanced solid tumor such as melanoma, head and neck, liver or kidney cancer. Both conserved end residues are part of each CDR3. Each record gives: V gene, D gene, J gene, CDR3 protein. D genes are given only for firm matches.

TRBV19,TRBD1,TRBJ2-7,CASNSAGTGTYEQYF
TRBV27,-,TRBJ1-6,CASSLRQHNSPLHF
TRBV7-9,-,TRBJ2-1,CASSPPLDNEQFF
TRBV18,-,TRBJ2-5,CASSPFKAEVLETQYF
TRBV27,-,TRBJ2-2,CASSYGTANTGELFF
TRBV28,-,TRBJ2-1,CASSLDGENEQFF
TRBV7-9,-,TRBJ2-3,CASSPPSADTQYF
TRBV2,-,TRBJ2-1,CASTYNEQFF
TRBV28,TRBD1,TRBJ2-7,CASSWTGTGWREQYF
TRBV7-2,-,TRBJ2-3,CASSPPLDTQYF
TRBV15,TRBD2,TRBJ2-1,CATSPGTSVENEQFF
TRBV19,-,TRBJ2-5,CASSIMGYQETQYF
TRBV6-5,-,TRBJ1-5,CASSYSGAHNQPQHF
TRBV11-2,-,TRBJ2-7,CASSLDYESLSYEQYF
TRBV4-2,TRBD2,TRBJ2-7,CASSLWGLAGGLYEQYF
TRBV4-3,-,TRBJ1-2,CASSQDGQAGGYTF
TRBV5-6,-,TRBJ1-2,CASSYLHRYGYTF
TRBV6-1,TRBD1,TRBJ2-7,CASSDLQGWDEQYF
TRBV6-5,-,TRBJ2-1,CASSSASAYNEQFF
TRBV27,-,TRBJ2-2,CASSEGGELFF
TRBV30,-,TRBJ1-4,CAWHSSGGEKLFF
TRBV7-9,TRBD1,TRBJ2-2,CASTADRATGELFF
TRBV28,TRBD2,TRBJ2-3,CASQPWGLGNTDTQYF
TRBV18,-,TRBJ2-2,CASSPPINTGELFF
TRBV7-3,TRBD2,TRBJ2-3,CASSLGISGGTDTQYF
TRBV6-5,-,TRBJ2-2,CASSPRNTGELFF
TRBV6-6,TRBD1,TRBJ1-5,CASSGTASSQPQHF
TRBV6-1,-,TRBJ2-1,CASSEASGTYNEQFF
TRBV9,-,TRBJ1-5,CASSVNRDQPQHF
TRBV28,-,TRBJ2-5,CASSLGGDGTQYF
TRBV13,-,TRBJ2-1,CASSLVLGEEQFF
TRBV4-3,-,TRBJ2-1,CASSEAQGSGNEQFF
TRBV2,TRBD1,TRBJ1-2,CASSEDRGPDGYTF
TRBV27,-,TRBJ1-3,CASSLSPGNTIYF
TRBV10-3,-,TRBJ2-3,CASVSRPDLTDTQYF
TRBV4-3,TRBD2,TRBJ2-1,CASSHPAGGPSYNEQFF
TRBV6-6,-,TRBJ1-1,CASLPGAVTEAFF
TRBV27,-,TRBJ1-1,CASSMRGTEAFF
TRBV7-6,-,TRBJ2-7,CASSPYTGSPYEQYF
TRBV7-9,-,TRBJ1-2,CASGLGEDYGYTF
TRBV27,-,TRBJ2-7,CASKQGGLSYEQYF
TRBV19,TRBD2,TRBJ2-1,CASSITGSPAGGRYNEQFF
TRBV19,TRBD1,TRBJ1-1,CASSIPTGLNTEAFF
TRBV19,TRBD2,TRBJ2-7,CASSPRTSGYYEQYF
TRBV6-6,TRBD2,TRBJ2-1,CASSVSREIGNEQFF
TRBV18,-,TRBJ2-3,CASSPSSRGDTQYF
TRBV28,TRBD2,TRBJ2-3,CASATLAGGPKNTQYF
TRBV19,TRBD2,TRBJ2-2,CASSIGLAGRRTGELFF
TRBV29-1,-,TRBJ2-1,CSVVGRANEQFF
TRBV6-1,-,TRBJ1-4,CASSKRQANEKLFF
TRBV6-1,-,TRBJ1-5,CATRDFHYSNQPQHF